The T cell receptor (beta chain) described here comes from a study of T cell responses to AZD1222 COVID-19 vaccine. Whole-study context: Timing groups of about 4 and about 12 weeks for second doses were pooled. Broader study findings: Targets within unmutated variant regions were reportedly found for nearly half of spike-specific TCRs. Spike-specific TCR depth and breadth grew after two AZD1222 doses.

Notes on this clone: Its matching antigen is unknown.

CDR3 size: 17 residues. V gave up 2 bases and J gave up 2 bases, with 19 bases separating them. From germline, CDR1 is GTSNPN and CDR2 SVGIG (reference sequence). Measured with immunoSEQ multiplex PCR; TCRdb has only the in-frame clones, and not every one. The sample contains about 150,000 clones, around 88% of which appear only once. The clonotype originates from an adult in good health. The chain combines TRBV30 with TRBJ1-3; D is perhaps TRBD1 (6 bases). The sequencing used peripheral blood, collected on day 0 of AZD1222 vaccination. The CDR3 loop is CAWSSLTGRGTGNTIYF. For the CDR3, the DNA is TGTGCCTGGAGTTCCCTGACAGGTAGAGGGACTGGAAACACCATATATTTT.